This note documents a single T cell receptor beta chain sequence. Assay: immunoSEQ multiplex PCR; the TCRdb copy retains only in-frame clones and omits some. This sample has approximately 73,000 clones, with around 93% found just once. This sample was included in a study of technical replicates of blood from several donors. The CDR3 spans 14 residues. V dropped 0 bases and J dropped 8; count of bases not matched to a gene: 5. Germline-derived CDR1 and CDR2 are SGHNT and YYREEE (reference sequence). Sequencing used T cells isolated from PBMCs. V is TRBV5-4 and J is TRBJ2-1, with 7 bases matching TRBD1. This TCR was sampled from a human donor in good health. CDR3 DNA: TGTGCCAGCAGCTTGGGGACAGGCCTCGATGAGCAGTTCTTC. Its protein is CASSLGTGLDEQFF.